This TCR beta chain is drawn from a study of cytomegalovirus exposure and HLA in healthy donors (dated by TCRdb to about 2017). Looking at the study overall: According to a later analysis, the approximately 130 validation repertoires were produced on the same platform as the approximately 690 repertoires of the first cohort. The study aimed to test whether signatures of past pathogen exposure could be identified by cataloging public T cell receptors. Along with the roughly 610-subject first cohort, a separate validation cohort of over a hundred different subjects was used. High-throughput TCR immunosequencing, statistical association of individual TCRs with disease status, and machine learning were combined to predict cytomegalovirus infection status. Results and caveats for the whole study, not just this receptor: A later analysis found that TCRs clustered in the first cohort also tended to co-occur in the 95 to 150 validation repertoires, with approximately 95% of cluster scores above 0. While some public TCRs were present in many individuals, most TCR sequences turned up only very rarely across donors. A later analysis lacked HLA typing for the validation cohort, so it scored co-occurrence in that cohort across all 120 repertoires. In the study, 164 TCR beta chains were listed as associated with cytomegalovirus. In both the original and validation cohorts, the classifier was reported to diagnose cytomegalovirus status with high specificity and sensitivity. The authors suggested that the approach could potentially be extended to other disease states and immunological phenotypes. In vitro tests confirmed that a few of the cytomegalovirus-associated TCR beta chains recognize cytomegalovirus antigens.

Library preparation used the immunoSEQ multiplex PCR assay. In the authors' own workflow: A statistical classification framework was developed to diagnose cytomegalovirus status using the catalog of TCR beta chain sequences. TCRdb provides this immuneACCESS table in a form limited to in-frame rearrangements. Some clones are lacking; in checked studies, under half of them reflect an unresolved V gene, and why the rest are absent is not known. V and J calls and clone size are copied from that table; D and trimming were computed from the DNA. The sample contains hundreds of thousands of clones, roughly 88% of them found a single time. The top ten clones comprise 0.83% of the sample. Separate from the roughly 700-subject first cohort, the validation cohort of 120 subjects was the group to which the donors belonged. V and J are truncated by 5 bases and 0 bases respectively, leaving an intervening sequence of 11 bases. Including cysteine and phenylalanine, the CDR3 has 14 amino acids. Only the CDR3 DNA is retained, 42 bases long and in frame from the first base. CDR1 and CDR2 are drawn from the germline V gene (reference sequence): LNHDA, SQIVND.

Of note for this clone: It lacks a known antigen. The record has no base qualities; no much larger clone is one base away.

Sequenced: PBMCs. This sequence was found in a woman between 18 and 29 years old in good health and CMV-seronegative. The chain was built from TRBV19 and TRBJ2-7; a weak D assignment points to TRBD1 (6 bases agree). The DNA reads TGTGCCAGTAGTTTCGGGGACACCTCCTACGAGCAGTACTTC. The resulting protein is CASSFGDTSYEQYF.